This TCR beta chain derives from a study of metastatic and nonmetastatic thyroid tumors. Study context: Thyroid patients, malignant and benign, had repertoires compared across blood and tumor or nodule tissue.

This CDR3 is 12 amino acids long. V lost 3 bases and J 4 bases, leaving 5 bases between the germline ends. Germline CDR1 and CDR2: SGHTA and FQGNSA. How the authors handled the data: What underpinned the distant-metastasis classifier for papillary thyroid cancer was the set of CDR3 differences across clinicopathological groups. TCRdb re-called clones via MiXCR from the PCR reads. These V and J calls rely on TCRdb rather than the paper's analysis. Among under 20,000 clones listed, around 25% were seen once. This clone was counted between two and nine times. Thyroid surgery was preceded by no treatment in any patient.

This clonotype was sampled from a male donor with papillary thyroid cancer or a benign thyroid nodule (not recorded which). Some clones in this sample may be carry-over from other donors' samples. Sequencing was carried out using blood. This rearrangement joins TRBV7-2 to TRBJ2-3; D gene uncertain. The CDR3 loop is CASSLQADTQYF. In nucleotides, the CDR3 is TGTGCCAGCAGCTTGCAAGCAGATACGCAGTATTTT.